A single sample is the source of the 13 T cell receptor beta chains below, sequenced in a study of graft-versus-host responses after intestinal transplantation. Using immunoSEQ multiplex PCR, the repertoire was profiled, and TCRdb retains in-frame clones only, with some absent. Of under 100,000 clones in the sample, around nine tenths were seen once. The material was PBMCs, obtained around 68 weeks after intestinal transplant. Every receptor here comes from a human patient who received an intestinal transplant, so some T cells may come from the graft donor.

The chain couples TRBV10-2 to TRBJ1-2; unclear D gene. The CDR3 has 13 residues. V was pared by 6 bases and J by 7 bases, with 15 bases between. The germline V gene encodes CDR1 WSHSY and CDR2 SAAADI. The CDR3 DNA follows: TGCGCCAGCAGATTGGCCGGTCAGTCTGGCTACACCTTC. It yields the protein CASRLAGQSGYTF.

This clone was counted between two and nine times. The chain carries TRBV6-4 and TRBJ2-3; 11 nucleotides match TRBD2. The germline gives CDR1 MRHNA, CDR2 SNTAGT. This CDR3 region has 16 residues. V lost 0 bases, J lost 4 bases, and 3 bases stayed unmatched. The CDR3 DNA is TGTGCCAGCAGTGACTCGCCTAGCGGGGGGCCAGATACGCAGTATTTT. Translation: CASSDSPSGGPDTQYF.

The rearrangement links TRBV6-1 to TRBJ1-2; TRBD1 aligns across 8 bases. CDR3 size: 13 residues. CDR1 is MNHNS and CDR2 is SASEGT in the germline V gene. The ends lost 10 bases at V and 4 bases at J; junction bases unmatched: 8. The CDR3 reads CATRTGFGYGYTF. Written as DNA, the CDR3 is TGTGCCACCAGGACAGGGTTCGGCTATGGCTACACCTTC.

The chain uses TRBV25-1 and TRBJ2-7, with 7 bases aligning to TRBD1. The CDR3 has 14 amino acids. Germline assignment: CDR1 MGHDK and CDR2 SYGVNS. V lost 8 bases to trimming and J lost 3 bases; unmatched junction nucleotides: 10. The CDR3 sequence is CASSPTTGSYEQYF. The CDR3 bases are TGTGCCAGCTCCCCCACGACAGGGAGCTACGAGCAGTACTTC.

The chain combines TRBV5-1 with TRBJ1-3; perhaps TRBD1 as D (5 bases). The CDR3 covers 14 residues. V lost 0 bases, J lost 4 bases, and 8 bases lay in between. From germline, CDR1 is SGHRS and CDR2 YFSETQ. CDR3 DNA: TGCGCCAGCAGCTTGGGGAGGGACGGAAACACCATATATTTT. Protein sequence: CASSLGRDGNTIYF. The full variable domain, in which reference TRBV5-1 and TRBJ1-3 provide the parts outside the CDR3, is KAGVTQTPRYLIKTRGQQVTLSCSPISGHRSVSWYQQTPGQGLQFLFEYFSETQRNKGNFPGRFSGRQFSNSRSEMNVSTLELGDSALYLCASSLGRDGNTIYFGEGSWLTVV.

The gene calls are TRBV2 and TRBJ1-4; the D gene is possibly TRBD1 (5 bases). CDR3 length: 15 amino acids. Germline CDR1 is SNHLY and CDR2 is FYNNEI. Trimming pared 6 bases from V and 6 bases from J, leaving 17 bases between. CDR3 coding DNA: TGTGCCAGCAGCTTAGGGGACCCGGGGGATGAAAAACTGTTTTTT. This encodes CASSLGDPGDEKLFF.

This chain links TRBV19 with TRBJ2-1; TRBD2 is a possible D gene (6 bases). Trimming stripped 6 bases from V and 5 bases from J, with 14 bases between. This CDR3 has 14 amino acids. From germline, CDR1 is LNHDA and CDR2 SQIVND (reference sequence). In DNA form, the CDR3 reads TGTGCCAGTAGATTCGGGGGTGCGGACAATGAGCAGTTCTTC. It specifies CASRFGGADNEQFF.

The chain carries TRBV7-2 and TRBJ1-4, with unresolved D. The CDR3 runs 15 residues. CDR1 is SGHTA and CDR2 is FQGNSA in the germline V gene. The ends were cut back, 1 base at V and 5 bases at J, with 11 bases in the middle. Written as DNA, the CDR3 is TGTGCCAGCAGCTTAGTGATGGACTTCAATGAAAAACTGTTTTTT. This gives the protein CASSLVMDFNEKLFF.

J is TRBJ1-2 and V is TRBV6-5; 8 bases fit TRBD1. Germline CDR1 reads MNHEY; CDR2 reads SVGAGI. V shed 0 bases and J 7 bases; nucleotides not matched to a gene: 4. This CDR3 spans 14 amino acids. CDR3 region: CASSYSYRGSGYTF. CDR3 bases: TGTGCCAGCAGTTACTCGTACAGGGGGTCTGGCTACACCTTC.

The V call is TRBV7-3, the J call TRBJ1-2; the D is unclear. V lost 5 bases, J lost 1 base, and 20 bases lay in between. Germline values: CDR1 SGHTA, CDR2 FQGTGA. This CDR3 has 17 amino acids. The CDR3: CASSPEPDGTYNYGYTF. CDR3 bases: TGTGCCAGCAGCCCGGAGCCTGACGGAACTTATAACTATGGCTACACCTTC.

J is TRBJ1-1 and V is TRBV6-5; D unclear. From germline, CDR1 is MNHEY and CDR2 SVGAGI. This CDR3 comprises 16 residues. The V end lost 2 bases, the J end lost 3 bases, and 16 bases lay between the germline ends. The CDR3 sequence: CASSYDPLGTDTEAFF. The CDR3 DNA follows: TGTGCCAGCAGTTACGACCCTCTGGGCACGGACACTGAAGCTTTCTTT.

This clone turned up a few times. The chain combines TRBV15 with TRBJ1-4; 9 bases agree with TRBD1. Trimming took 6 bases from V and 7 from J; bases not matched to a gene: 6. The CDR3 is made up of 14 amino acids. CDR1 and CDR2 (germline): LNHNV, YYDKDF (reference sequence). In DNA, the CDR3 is TGTGCCACCAGAGTCGGGACAGGGACTGAAAAACTGTTTTTT. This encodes CATRVGTGTEKLFF.

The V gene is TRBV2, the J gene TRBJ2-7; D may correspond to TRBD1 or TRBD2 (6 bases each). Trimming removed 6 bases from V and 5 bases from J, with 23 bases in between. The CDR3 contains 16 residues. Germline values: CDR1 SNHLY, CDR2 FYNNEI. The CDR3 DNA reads TGTGCCAGCAGGGGGGGACTCCGAGACAGGCTCCACGAGCAGTACTTC. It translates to CASRGGLRDRLHEQYF.